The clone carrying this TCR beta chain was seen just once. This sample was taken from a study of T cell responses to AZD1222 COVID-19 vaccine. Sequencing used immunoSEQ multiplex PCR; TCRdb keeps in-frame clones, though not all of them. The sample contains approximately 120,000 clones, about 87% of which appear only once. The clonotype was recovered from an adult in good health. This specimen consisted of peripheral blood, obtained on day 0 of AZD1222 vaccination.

Here the CDR3 DNA reads TGTGCCAGCACAGCACAAGGCAGGAAGGGAGACGAGCAGTACTTC. This translates into CASTAQGRKGDEQYF. The chain combines TRBV6-5 with TRBJ2-7; tentatively, D is TRBD2 (5 bases). V lost 7 bases to trimming and J lost 5 bases, with 21 bases between them. CDR1 is MNHEY, CDR2 SVGAGI, per germline. CDR3 length: 15 residues.